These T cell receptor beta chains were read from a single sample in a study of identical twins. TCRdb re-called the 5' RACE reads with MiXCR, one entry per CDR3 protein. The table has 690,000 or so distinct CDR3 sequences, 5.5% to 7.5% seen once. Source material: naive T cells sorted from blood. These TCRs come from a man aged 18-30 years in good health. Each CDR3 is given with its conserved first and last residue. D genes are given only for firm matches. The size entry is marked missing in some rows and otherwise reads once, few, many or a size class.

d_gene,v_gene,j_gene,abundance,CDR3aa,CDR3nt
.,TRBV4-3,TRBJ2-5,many,CASSQDRGWAQYF,TGCGCCAGCAGCCAAGACAGGGGCTGGGCCCAGTACTTC
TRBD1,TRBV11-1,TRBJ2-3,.,CASSSKVAEPGTGDTQYF,TGTGCCAGCAGCTCAAAGGTGGCAGAACCCGGGACAGGGGATACGCAGTATTTT
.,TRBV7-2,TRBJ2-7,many,CASSPAGYRTYEQYF,TGTGCCAGCAGTCCCGCGGGGTACAGAACCTACGAGCAGTACTTC
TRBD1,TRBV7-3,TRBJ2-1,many,CASSLPGQANNEQFF,TGTGCCAGCAGTTTACCGGGACAGGCCAACAATGAGCAGTTCTTC
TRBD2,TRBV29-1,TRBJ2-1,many,CSVVRTSNPNEQFF,TGCAGCGTTGTAAGGACTAGTAATCCTAATGAGCAGTTCTTC
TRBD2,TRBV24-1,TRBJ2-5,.,CATSATSGRAAETQYF,TGTGCCACCAGTGCTACTAGCGGGAGGGCGGCGGAGACCCAGTACTTC
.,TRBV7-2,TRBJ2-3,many,CACSAAPYTQYF,TGTGCCTGCAGCGCAGCCCCTTATACGCAGTATTTT
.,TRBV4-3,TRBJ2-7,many,CASSQDSNTDYEQYF,TGCGCCAGCAGCCAAGATTCTAACACTGACTACGAGCAGTACTTC
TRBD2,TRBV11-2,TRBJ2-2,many,CASSLETGTTDTGELFF,TGTGCCAGCAGCTTAGAAACCGGGACTACAGACACCGGGGAGCTGTTTTTT
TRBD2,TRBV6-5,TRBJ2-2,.,CASSYGTPMTSGRIGELFF,TGTGCCAGCAGTTACGGGACCCCGATGACTAGCGGGAGAATCGGGGAGCTGTTTTTT
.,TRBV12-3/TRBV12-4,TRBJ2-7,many,CASSPDSTYEQYF,TGTGCCAGCAGCCCGGACTCGACCTACGAGCAGTACTTC
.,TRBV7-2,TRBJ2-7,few,CASSLAGVEQYF,TGTGCCAGCAGCTTAGCAGGGGTCGAGCAGTACTTC
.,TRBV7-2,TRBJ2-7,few,CASSPFVGSTEQYF,TGTGCCAGCAGTCCCTTTGTCGGGAGTACCGAGCAGTACTTC
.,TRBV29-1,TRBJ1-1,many,CSVRGPTTEAFF,TGCAGCGTCCGGGGCCCCACGACTGAAGCTTTCTTT
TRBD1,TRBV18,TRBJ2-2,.,CASSDGTGAYTGELFF,TGTGCCAGCTCGGACGGGACAGGGGCCTACACCGGGGAGCTGTTTTTT
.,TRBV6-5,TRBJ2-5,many,CASSYSSGTKETQYF,TGTGCCAGCAGTTACTCGTCGGGGACAAAAGAGACCCAGTACTTC
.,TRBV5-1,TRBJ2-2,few,CASSLWQDGTGELFF,TGCGCCAGCAGCTTGTGGCAGGATGGAACCGGGGAGCTGTTTTTT
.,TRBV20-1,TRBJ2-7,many,CSARDRTAAAYEQYF,TGCAGTGCTAGAGATCGGACCGCGGCGGCCTACGAGCAGTACTTC
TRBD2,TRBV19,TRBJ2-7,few,CASSLFGGSSYEQYF,TGTGCCAGTAGTTTGTTCGGCGGGAGCTCCTACGAGCAGTACTTC
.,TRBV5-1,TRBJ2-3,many,CASSSLGRDTQYF,TGCGCCAGCAGCTCTTTAGGAAGAGATACGCAGTATTTT
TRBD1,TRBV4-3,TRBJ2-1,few,CASSQDLTGTGVYNEQFF,TGCGCCAGCAGCCAAGATCTCACCGGGACAGGTGTCTACAATGAGCAGTTCTTC
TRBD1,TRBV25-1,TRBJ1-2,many,CASTDRGQGGYTF,TGTGCCAGCACCGACAGGGGTCAGGGCGGCTACACCTTC
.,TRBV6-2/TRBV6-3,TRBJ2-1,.,CASSYVVHEQFF,TGTGCCAGCAGTTACGTGGTCCATGAGCAGTTCTTC
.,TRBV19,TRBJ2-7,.,CASSGALGEQYF,TGTGCCAGTAGTGGCGCCCTGGGGGAGCAGTACTTC
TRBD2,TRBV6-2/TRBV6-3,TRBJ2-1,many,CASSRLAGGHLVEQFF,TGTGCCAGCAGCCGACTAGCGGGAGGCCACTTGGTTGAGCAGTTCTTC
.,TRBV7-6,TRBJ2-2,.,CASSFQWGTGTPNTGELFF,TGTGCCAGCAGCTTCCAGTGGGGAACCGGGACCCCTAACACCGGGGAGCTGTTTTTT
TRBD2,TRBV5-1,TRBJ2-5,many,CASSLGGGTETQYF,TGCGCCAGCAGCTTGGGCGGGGGAACGGAGACCCAGTACTTC
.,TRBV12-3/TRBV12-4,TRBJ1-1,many,CASSFEGWGTEAFF,TGTGCCAGCAGTTTTGAGGGATGGGGCACTGAAGCTTTCTTT
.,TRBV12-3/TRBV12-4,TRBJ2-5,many,CASSFLGGQQTQYF,TGTGCCAGCAGTTTCTTGGGAGGCCAGCAGACCCAGTACTTC
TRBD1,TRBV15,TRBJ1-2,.,CATSSNRGNRANYGYTF,TGTGCCACCAGCAGCAACAGGGGGAATAGGGCTAACTATGGCTACACCTTC
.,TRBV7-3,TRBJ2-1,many,CASRRDEQFF,TGTGCCAGCAGGAGGGATGAGCAGTTCTTC
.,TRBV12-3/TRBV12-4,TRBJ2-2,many,CASSWDRNTGELFF,TGTGCCAGCAGTTGGGACCGGAACACCGGGGAGCTGTTTTTT
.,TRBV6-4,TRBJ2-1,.,CASSDSIPLVRPDNEQFF,TGTGCCAGCAGTGACTCGATTCCGTTAGTTAGACCCGACAATGAGCAGTTCTTC
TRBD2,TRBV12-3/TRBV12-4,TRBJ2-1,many,CASSFGPWREGNEQFF,TGTGCCAGCAGTTTTGGTCCGTGGCGGGAGGGCAATGAGCAGTTCTTC
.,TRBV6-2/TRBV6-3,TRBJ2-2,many,CASIDSSRGELFF,TGTGCCAGCATCGACAGTAGCAGGGGGGAGCTGTTTTTT
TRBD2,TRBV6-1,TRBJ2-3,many,CASRRSRLAGLTDTQYF,TGTGCCAGCAGACGGTCTAGACTAGCGGGGCTCACAGATACGCAGTATTTT
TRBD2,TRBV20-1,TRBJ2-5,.,CSARASGLGETQYF,TGCAGTGCTAGAGCAAGTGGACTAGGGGAGACCCAGTACTTC
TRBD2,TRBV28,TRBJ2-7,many,CASSLLAGTIEQYF,TGTGCCAGCAGTTTATTAGCGGGAACAATCGAGCAGTACTTC
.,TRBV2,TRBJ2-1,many,CASSEARPAQFF,TGTGCCAGCAGTGAAGCGCGGCCCGCCCAGTTCTTC
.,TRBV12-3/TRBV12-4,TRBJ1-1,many,CASSLAHPNTEAFF,TGTGCCAGCAGTTTAGCACACCCGAACACTGAAGCTTTCTTT
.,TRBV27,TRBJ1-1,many,CASSLQLNTEAFF,TGTGCCAGCAGTCTACAGCTGAACACTGAAGCTTTCTTT
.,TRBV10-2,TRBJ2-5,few,CASSGTTAQETQYF,TGCGCCAGCAGTGGTACGACAGCTCAAGAGACCCAGTACTTC
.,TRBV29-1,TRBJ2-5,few,CSAKAGAGETQYF,TGCAGCGCGAAGGCCGGGGCCGGGGAGACCCAGTACTTC
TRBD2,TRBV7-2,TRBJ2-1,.,CASSQGRPGLAGAEQFF,TGTGCCAGCAGCCAGGGACGGCCAGGACTAGCGGGAGCTGAGCAGTTCTTC
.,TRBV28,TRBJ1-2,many,CATLPYGNYGYTF,TGTGCCACCCTACCATACGGGAACTATGGCTACACCTTC
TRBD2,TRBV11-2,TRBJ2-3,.,CASSHLRGTSGPSTDTQYF,TGTGCCAGCAGCCACCTCCGGGGGACTAGCGGGCCTAGCACAGATACGCAGTATTTT
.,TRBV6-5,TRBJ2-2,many,CASKGGELFF,TGTGCCAGCAAGGGTGGGGAGCTGTTTTTT
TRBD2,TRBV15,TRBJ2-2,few,CATGGLAGVAGELFF,TGTGCCACAGGGGGACTAGCGGGAGTTGCCGGGGAGCTGTTTTTT
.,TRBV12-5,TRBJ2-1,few,CATCAAEYNEQFF,TGTGCTACCTGCGCCGCGGAATACAATGAGCAGTTCTTC
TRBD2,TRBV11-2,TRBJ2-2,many,CASSQPSGTNTGELFF,TGTGCCAGCAGCCAACCTAGCGGGACGAACACCGGGGAGCTGTTTTTT
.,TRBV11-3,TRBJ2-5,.,CASSLDGNRVKETQYF,TGTGCCAGCAGCTTAGACGGCAACAGGGTGAAGGAGACCCAGTACTTC